A single T cell receptor beta chain is shown here with its context. What it recognizes is unknown. These data come from a study of T cells in Graves' hyperthyroidism and ophthalmopathy. Study-level findings and limits: Using 13 V-J features, a model discriminated ophthalmopathy from stable hyperthyroidism.

The study left out patients who had uncontrolled infection, other autoimmune disease, pregnancy or lactation. Every diagnosis used clinical symptoms, serum thyroxine and TRAb, thyroid ultrasound and orbital computed tomography. TCR beta CDR3 sequences were amplified from RNA transcripts. During a first-round RT-PCR of the TCR CDR3, the HTBI primer set was used. One entry per CDR3 protein, called by TCRdb with MiXCR from the multiplex PCR reads. The sample yields 660,000 or so distinct CDR3 sequences, 45% seen once. The J segment lost 8 bases and the V segment lost 5 bases, leaving 6 bases of the junction unmatched. This CDR3 has 12 amino acids. The germline gives CDR1 DFQATT, CDR2 SNEGSKA (reference sequence).

The receptor was derived from an adult man with Graves' disease, either hyperthyroidism or ophthalmopathy (not recorded which). The specimen sequenced was peripheral blood or thyroid tissue (not recorded which). V is TRBV20-1 and J is TRBJ1-1; 9 bases match TRBD1. The CDR3 protein is CSALRDRVEAFF. The CDR3, as DNA: TGCAGTGCTCTCCGGGACAGGGTCGAAGCTTTCTTT.